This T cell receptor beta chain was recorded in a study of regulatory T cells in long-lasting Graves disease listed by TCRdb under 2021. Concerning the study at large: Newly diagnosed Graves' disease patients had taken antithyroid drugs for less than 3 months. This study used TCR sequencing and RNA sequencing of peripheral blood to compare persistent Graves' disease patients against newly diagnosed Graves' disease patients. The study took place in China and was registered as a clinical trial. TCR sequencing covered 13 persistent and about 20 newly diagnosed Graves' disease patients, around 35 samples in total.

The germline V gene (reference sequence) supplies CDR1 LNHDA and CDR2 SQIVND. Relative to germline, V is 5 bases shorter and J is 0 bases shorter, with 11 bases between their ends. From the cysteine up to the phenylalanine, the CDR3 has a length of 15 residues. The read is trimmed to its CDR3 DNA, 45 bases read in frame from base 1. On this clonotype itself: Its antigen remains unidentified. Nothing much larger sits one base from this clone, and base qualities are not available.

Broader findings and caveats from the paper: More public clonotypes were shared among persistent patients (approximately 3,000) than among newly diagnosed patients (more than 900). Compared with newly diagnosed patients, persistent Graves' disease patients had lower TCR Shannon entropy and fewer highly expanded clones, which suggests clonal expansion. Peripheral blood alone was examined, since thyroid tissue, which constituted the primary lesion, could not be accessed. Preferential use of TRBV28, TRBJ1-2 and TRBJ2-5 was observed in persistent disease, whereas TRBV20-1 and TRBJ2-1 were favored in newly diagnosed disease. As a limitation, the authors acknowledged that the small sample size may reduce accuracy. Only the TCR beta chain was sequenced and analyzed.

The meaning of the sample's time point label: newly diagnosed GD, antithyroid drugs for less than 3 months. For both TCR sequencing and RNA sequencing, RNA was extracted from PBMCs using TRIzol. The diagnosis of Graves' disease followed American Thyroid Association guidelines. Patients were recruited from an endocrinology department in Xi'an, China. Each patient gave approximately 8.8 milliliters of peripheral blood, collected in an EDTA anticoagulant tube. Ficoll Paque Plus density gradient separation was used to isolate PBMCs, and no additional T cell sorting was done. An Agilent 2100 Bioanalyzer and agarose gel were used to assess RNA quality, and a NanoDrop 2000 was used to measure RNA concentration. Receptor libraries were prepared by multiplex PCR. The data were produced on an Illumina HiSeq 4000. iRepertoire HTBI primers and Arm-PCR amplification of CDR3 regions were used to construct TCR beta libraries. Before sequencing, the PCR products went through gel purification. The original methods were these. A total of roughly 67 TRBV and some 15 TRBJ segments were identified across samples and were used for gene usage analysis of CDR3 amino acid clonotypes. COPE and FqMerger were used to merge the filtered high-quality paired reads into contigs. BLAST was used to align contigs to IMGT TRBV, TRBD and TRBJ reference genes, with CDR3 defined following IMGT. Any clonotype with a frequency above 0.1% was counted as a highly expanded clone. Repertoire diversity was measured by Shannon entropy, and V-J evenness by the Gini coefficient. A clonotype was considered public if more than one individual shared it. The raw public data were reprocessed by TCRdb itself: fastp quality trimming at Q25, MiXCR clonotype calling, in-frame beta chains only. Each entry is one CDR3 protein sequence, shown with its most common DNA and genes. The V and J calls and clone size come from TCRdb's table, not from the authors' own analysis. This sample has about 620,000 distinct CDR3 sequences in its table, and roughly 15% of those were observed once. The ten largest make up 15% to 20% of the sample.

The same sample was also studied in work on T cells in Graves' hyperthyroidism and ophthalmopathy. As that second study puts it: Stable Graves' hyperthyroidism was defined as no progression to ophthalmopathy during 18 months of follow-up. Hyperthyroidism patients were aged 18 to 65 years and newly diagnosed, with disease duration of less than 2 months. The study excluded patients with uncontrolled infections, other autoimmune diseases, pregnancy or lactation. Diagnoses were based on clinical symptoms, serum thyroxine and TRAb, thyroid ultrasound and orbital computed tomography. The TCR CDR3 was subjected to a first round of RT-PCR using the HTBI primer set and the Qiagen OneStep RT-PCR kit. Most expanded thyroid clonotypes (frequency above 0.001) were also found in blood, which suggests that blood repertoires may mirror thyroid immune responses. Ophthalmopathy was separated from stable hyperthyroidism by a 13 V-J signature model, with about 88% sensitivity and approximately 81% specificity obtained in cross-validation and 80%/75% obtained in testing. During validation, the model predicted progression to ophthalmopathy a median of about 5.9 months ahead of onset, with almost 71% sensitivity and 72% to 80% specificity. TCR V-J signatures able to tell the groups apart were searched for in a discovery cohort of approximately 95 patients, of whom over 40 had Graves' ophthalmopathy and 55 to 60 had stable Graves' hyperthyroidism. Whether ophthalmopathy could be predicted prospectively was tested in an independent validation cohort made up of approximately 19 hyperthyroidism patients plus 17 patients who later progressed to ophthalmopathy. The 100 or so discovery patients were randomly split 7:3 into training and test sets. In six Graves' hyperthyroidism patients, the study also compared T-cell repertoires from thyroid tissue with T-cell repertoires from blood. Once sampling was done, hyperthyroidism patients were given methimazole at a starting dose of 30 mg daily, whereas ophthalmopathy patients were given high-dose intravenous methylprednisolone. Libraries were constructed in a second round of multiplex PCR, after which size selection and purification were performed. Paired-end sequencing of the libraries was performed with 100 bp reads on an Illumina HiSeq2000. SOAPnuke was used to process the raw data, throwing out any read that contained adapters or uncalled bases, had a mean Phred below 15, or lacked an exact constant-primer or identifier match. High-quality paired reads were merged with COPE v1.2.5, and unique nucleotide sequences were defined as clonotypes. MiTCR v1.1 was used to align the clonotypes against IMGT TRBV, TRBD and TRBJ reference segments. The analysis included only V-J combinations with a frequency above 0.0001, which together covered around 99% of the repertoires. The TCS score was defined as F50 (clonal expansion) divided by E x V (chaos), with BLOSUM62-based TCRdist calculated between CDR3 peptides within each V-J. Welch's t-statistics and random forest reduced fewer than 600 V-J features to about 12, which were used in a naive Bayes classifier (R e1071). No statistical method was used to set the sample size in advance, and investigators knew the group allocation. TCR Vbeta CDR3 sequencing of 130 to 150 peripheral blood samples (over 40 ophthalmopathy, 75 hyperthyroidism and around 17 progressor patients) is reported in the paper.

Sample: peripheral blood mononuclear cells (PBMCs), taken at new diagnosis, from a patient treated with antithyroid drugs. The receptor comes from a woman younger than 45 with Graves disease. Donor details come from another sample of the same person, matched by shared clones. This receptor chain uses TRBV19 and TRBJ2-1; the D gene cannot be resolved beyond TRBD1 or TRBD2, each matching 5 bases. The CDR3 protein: CASSWDESSYNEQFF. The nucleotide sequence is TGTGCCAGTAGTTGGGACGAAAGCTCCTACAATGAGCAGTTCTTC.